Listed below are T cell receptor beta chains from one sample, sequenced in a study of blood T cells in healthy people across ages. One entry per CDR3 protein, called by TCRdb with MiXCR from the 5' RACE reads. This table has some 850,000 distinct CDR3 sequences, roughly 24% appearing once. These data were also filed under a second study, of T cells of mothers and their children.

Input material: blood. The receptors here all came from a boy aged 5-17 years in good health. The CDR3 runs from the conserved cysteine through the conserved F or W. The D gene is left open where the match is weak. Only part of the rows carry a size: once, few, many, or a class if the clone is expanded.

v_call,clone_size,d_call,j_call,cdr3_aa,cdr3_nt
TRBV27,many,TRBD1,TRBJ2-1,CASSPSLLGTGNEQFF,TGTGCCAGCAGCCCCTCGCTACTAGGGACAGGCAATGAGCAGTTCTTC
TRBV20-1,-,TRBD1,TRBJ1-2,CSAIPGTANYGYTF,TGCAGTGCTATTCCCGGGACAGCTAACTATGGCTACACCTTC
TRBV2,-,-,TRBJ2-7,CASSEGSSTVSYEQYF,TGTGCCAGCAGTGAAGGATCCTCGACTGTCTCCTACGAGCAGTACTTC
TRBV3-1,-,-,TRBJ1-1,CASSQDRGGSTEAFF,TGTGCCAGCAGCCAAGATCGAGGGGGGAGCACTGAAGCTTTCTTT
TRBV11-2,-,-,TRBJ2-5,CASSSGRTQYF,TGTGCCAGCAGCTCAGGCAGGACCCAGTACTTC
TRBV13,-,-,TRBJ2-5,CASSLGRDEETQYF,TGTGCCAGCAGCTTAGGCAGGGATGAAGAGACCCAGTACTTC
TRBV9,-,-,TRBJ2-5,CASSDTYQETQYF,TGTGCCAGCAGCGATACGTACCAAGAGACCCAGTACTTC
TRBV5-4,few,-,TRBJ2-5,CASSPGPREETQYF,TGTGCCAGCAGCCCTGGTCCTAGGGAGGAGACCCAGTACTTC
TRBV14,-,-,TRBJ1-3,CASSQGRSGNTIYF,TGTGCCAGCAGCCAAGGGCGCTCTGGAAACACCATATATTTT
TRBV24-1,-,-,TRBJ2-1,CATSDSSNNEQFF,TGTGCCACCAGTGATTCTAGCAACAATGAGCAGTTCTTC
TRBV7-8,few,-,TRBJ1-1,CASSPPVRVQRLRAFF,TGTGCCAGCAGCCCCCCCGTCCGGGTCCAGCGACTGAGAGCTTTCTTT
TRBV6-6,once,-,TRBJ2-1,CASGYSGPGNEQFF,TGTGCCAGCGGTTACTCAGGGCCGGGCAATGAGCAGTTCTTC
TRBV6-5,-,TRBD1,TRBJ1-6,CATIGQGDNSPLHF,TGTGCCACCATAGGACAGGGGGATAATTCACCCCTCCACTTT
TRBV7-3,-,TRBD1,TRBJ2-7,CASSTTGWEQYF,TGTGCCAGCAGCACGACAGGGTGGGAGCAGTACTTC
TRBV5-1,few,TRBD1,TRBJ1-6,CASSSGARDRNSPLHF,TGCGCCAGCAGCTCGGGCGCCCGGGACAGGAATTCACCCCTCCACTTT
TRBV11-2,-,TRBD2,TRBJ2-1,CASSPLAGVLRNEQFF,TGTGCCAGCAGCCCATTAGCGGGGGTCCTAAGGAATGAGCAGTTCTTC
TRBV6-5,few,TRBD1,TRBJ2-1,CASSYLRQGAGNEQFF,TGTGCCAGCAGTTACCTAAGACAGGGGGCGGGCAATGAGCAGTTCTTC
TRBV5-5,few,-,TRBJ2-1,CASSLTSTVYNEQFF,TGTGCCAGCAGCTTGACGTCCACGGTTTACAATGAGCAGTTCTTC
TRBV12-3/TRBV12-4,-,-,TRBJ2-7,CASSLSAGTYEQYF,TGTGCCAGCAGTTTGAGCGCAGGGACCTACGAGCAGTACTTC
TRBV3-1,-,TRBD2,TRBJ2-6,CASSQQGGVYGANVLTF,TGTGCCAGCAGCCAGCAGGGAGGGGTTTATGGGGCCAACGTCCTGACTTTC
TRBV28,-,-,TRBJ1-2,CASSFGSTGRNYGYTF,TGTGCCAGCAGTTTCGGGAGTACAGGGCGTAACTATGGCTACACCTTC
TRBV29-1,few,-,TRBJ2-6,CSVSTKGANVLTF,TGCAGCGTAAGCACTAAGGGGGCCAACGTCCTGACTTTC
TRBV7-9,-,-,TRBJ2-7,CASSSEGLEQYF,TGTGCCAGCAGTTCGGAAGGTTTAGAGCAGTACTTC